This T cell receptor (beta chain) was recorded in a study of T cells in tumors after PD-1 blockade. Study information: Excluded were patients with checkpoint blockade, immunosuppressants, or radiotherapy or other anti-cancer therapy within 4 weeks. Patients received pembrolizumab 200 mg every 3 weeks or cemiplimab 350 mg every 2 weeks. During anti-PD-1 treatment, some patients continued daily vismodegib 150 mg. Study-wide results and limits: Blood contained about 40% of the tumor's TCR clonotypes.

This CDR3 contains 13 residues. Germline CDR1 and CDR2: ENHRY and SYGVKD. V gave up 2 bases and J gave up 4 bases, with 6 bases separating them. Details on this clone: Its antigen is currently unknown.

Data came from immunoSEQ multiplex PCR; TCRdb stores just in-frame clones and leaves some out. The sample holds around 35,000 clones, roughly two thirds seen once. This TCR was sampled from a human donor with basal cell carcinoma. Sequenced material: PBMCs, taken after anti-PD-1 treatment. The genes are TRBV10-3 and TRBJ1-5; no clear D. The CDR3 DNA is TGTGCCATCAGTGAGAGTCTAAATCAGCCCCAGCATTTT. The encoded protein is CAISESLNQPQHF.